This entry lists 18 T cell receptor beta chains sequenced from one sample in a study of T-cell reconstitution after alpha-beta-depleted transplantation in children. During its preparation, the TCRbeta library received unique molecular identifiers. MiXCR, run by TCRdb on the PCR reads, gives a single entry per CDR3 protein. The sample carries fewer than 700,000 distinct CDR3 sequences, around 13% recorded once. The sequences come from PBMCs, mostly from graft donor cells, collected 360 days after TCRalphabeta/CD19-depleted stem cell transplant. These receptors were collected from a male patient under 18 who had a stem cell transplant for acute myeloid leukemia, so the T cells may come from the graft donor.

This clonotype was picked up a small number of times. J is TRBJ2-5 and V is TRBV3-1, with D possibly TRBD2 on 6 matching bases. The germline CDR1 and CDR2 sequences are LGHDT and YNNKEL (reference sequence). The CDR3 covers 16 residues. V dropped 1 base and J dropped 4 bases, with 16 bases sitting between them. CDR3 sequence reads: CASSQATSGVGETQYF. The CDR3, as DNA: TGTGCCAGCAGCCAAGCGACCTCGGGAGTAGGAGAGACCCAGTACTTC.

This clonotype occurred many times. CDR3 loop: CATSVARDRVDEQFF. CDR3 nucleotide sequence: TGTGCCACCAGTGTCGCCCGGGACAGGGTGGATGAGCAGTTCTTC. The genes are TRBV24-1 and TRBJ2-1; 9 bases map to TRBD1. Germline V gene lookup returns CDR1 KGHDR and CDR2 SFDVKD. This CDR3 has 15 residues. Unmatched junction bases numbered 9, after V lost 5 bases and J lost 8 bases.

This clonotype was counted only a few times. One junction end disagrees with the germline gene, perhaps due to a read error. CDR3 residues: CASSPDREPYF. The CDR3 coding sequence is TGTGCCAGCAGCCCCGACAGGGAGCCGTACTTC. V and J are TRBV7-2 and TRBJ2-7; the match to TRBD1 covers 7 bases. The CDR3 loop spans 11 amino acids. The germline CDR1 and CDR2 sequences are SGHTA and FQGNSA.

This rearrangement joins TRBV5-1 to TRBJ2-7; 7 bases fit TRBD1. The CDR3 runs 15 residues. Germline V gives CDR1 SGHRS, CDR2 YFSETQ. V lost 2 bases, J lost 3 bases, and 8 bases stayed unmatched. The CDR3 DNA is TGCGCCAGCAGCTTAGGGGGCGCCACCTACTACGAGCAGTACTTC. This codes for CASSLGGATYYEQYF.

This clonotype came up a few times. The chain couples TRBV7-2 to TRBJ2-3, with unresolved D. The CDR3 has 15 residues. Germline V CDR1 and CDR2: SGHTA, FQGNSA. V lost 1 base and J lost 4, with 12 bases in between. CDR3: CASSLVSSLSDTQYF. CDR3 nucleotide sequence: TGTGCCAGCAGCTTAGTGAGCTCCCTGTCAGATACGCAGTATTTT.

Many counts were recorded for this clonotype. V and J are TRBV12-3 or TRBV12-4 and TRBJ2-7, with D perhaps being TRBD1 or TRBD2 (5 bases each). Trimming removed 6 bases from V and 6 bases from J, with 21 bases in between. This CDR3 contains 15 residues. CDR3 amino acids: CASRRNRDPLGEQYF. For the CDR3, the DNA is TGTGCCAGCAGACGTAACCGGGACCCCCTGGGCGAGCAGTACTTC.

This clonotype was detected ten times or more. The V call is TRBV27, the J call TRBJ2-7; TRBD2 agrees at 9 bases. Germline loops: CDR1 MNHEY, CDR2 SMNVEV (reference sequence). Losses at the gene ends were 7 bases for V and 0 bases for J; bases not matched to a gene: 19. This CDR3 has 19 residues. The CDR3 spells CASTRKLETSGSNSYEQYF. The CDR3 coding sequence is TGTGCCAGCACTCGGAAGTTGGAGACTAGCGGATCAAACTCCTACGAGCAGTACTTC.

The table lists this clonotype with many counts. The chain carries TRBV20-1 and TRBJ2-1; a weak D match, TRBD2 (6 bases). Trimming pared 1 base from V and 4 bases from J, leaving 14 bases between. Per the germline V gene, CDR1 is DFQATT and CDR2 is SNEGSKA (reference sequence). This CDR3 has 15 amino acids. CDR3 nucleotides: TGCAGTGCTAGAGGGAGGGCCTTAGTATACAATGAGCAGTTCTTC. This gives the protein CSARGRALVYNEQFF.

This clonotype was seen more than once but under ten times. Written as DNA, the CDR3 is TGTGCCAGCAGCTTAGAGACAGGGTTCTCACCCCTCCACTTT. This encodes CASSLETGFSPLHF. The chain joins TRBV7-9 to TRBJ1-6; the match to TRBD1 covers 7 bases. The CDR3 has 14 residues. V lost 1 base to trimming and J lost 10 bases; unmatched junction nucleotides: 4. CDR1 SEHNR and CDR2 FQNEAQ come from the germline V gene (reference sequence).

This clonotype was picked up many times. The chain links TRBV7-3 to TRBJ2-7, with D perhaps TRBD1 or TRBD2 (6 bases each). The CDR3 runs to 14 residues. Trimming stripped 5 bases from V and 2 bases from J, with 13 bases between. Germline CDR1 SGHTA, CDR2 FQGTGA. The CDR3 protein is CASSPMGGPYEQYF. In DNA, the CDR3 is TGTGCCAGCAGCCCTATGGGGGGCCCCTACGAGCAGTACTTC.

This clonotype has only a few counts. This sequence joins TRBV3-1 and TRBJ1-4; D remains ambiguous. V was pared by 3 bases and J by 5 bases, with 19 bases between. Looked up from germline, CDR1 is LGHDT and CDR2 is YNNKEL (reference sequence). CDR3 length: 17 residues. The CDR3 nucleotides read TGTGCCAGCAGCCAGGGGAGGAGATTGACAAGGAATGAAAAACTGTTTTTT. It codes for CASSQGRRLTRNEKLFF.

This rearrangement joins TRBV5-1 to TRBJ2-3; 11 bases match TRBD2. Germline loops: CDR1 SGHRS, CDR2 YFSETQ. The V gene end was trimmed by 5 bases and the J gene end by 4 bases; junction bases not matched to a gene: 6. The CDR3 runs 15 residues. CDR3 sequence reads: CASSLAGGMADTQYF. The DNA for the CDR3 is TGCGCCAGCAGTCTAGCGGGAGGAATGGCAGATACGCAGTATTTT.

CDR3 in DNA: TGTGCCAGCAGCTTAAGCGACGTCTCCTACGAGCAGTACTTC. This encodes CASSLSDVSYEQYF. The V call is TRBV7-8, the J call TRBJ2-7; no definite D call. V lost 2 bases and J 0 bases, leaving 8 bases between the germline ends. The CDR3 is 14 amino acids. CDR1 and CDR2 (germline): SGHVS, FQNEAQ.

V is TRBV28 and J is TRBJ2-3; D gene ambiguous. This CDR3 comprises 13 residues. Trimming pared 4 bases from V and 2 bases from J, leaving 7 bases between. Germline-derived CDR1 and CDR2 are MDHEN and SYDVKM. CDR3 protein: CASSWILTDTQYF. The CDR3 bases are TGTGCCAGCAGTTGGATTCTCACAGATACGCAGTATTTT.

This clonotype was seen many times. J is TRBJ2-3 and V is TRBV14; possibly TRBD2 for D (6 bases). Germline loops: CDR1 SGHDN, CDR2 FVKESK. The CDR3 has 15 amino acids. V was pared by 2 bases and J by 6 bases, with 15 bases between. The DNA of the CDR3 is TGTGCCAGCAGCCAAAGGCTAGCGTCAGGGGATACGCAGTATTTT. Protein sequence: CASSQRLASGDTQYF.

This clonotype was seen a handful of times. CDR3 region: CASSPYYNEQFF. In DNA form, the CDR3 reads TGTGCCAGCAGCCCGTACTACAATGAGCAGTTCTTC. The chain carries TRBV9 and TRBJ2-1; D call uncertain. This CDR3 comprises 12 residues. V gave up 4 bases and J gave up 3 bases, with 5 bases separating them. The germline V gene encodes CDR1 SGDLS and CDR2 YYNGEE.

The rearrangement uses TRBV4-2 and TRBJ2-7; 7 bases align to TRBD1. Trimming at V came to 3 bases and at J to 3 bases, leaving 8 bases not matched to a gene. Looked up from germline, CDR1 is LGHNA and CDR2 is YNFKEQ. The CDR3 spans 15 residues. The CDR3 coding sequence is TGTGCCAGCAGCCAGCAGAGGGACAGAGTCTACGAGCAGTACTTC. It translates to CASSQQRDRVYEQYF.

There are many counts of this clonotype. This chain links TRBV9 with TRBJ1-1; 9 positions match TRBD1. The germline CDR1 and CDR2 sequences are SGDLS and YYNGEE. The CDR3 consists of 13 residues. Trimming at V came to 3 bases and at J to 4 bases, leaving 1 base not matched to a gene. CDR3 DNA sequence: TGTGCCAGCAGCGCGGACAGGGGCACTGAAGCTTTCTTT. Its protein is CASSADRGTEAFF.